This TCR beta chain was observed in a study of cytomegalovirus exposure and HLA in healthy donors. Study at large: Earlier work reported 90 million to 120 million unique TCR beta sequences from about 190 million T cells.

PCR primers comprised 60 Vbeta and 13 Jbeta primers. Clones were sequenced by immunoSEQ multiplex PCR, and TCRdb holds only the in-frame ones, with some missing. The table shows about 130,000 clones, with about 81% occurring only once. Study-level points and caveats: Listed as cytomegalovirus-associated were approximately 160 TCR beta chains. CMV serostatus stood as the only immune exposure information on hand.

Regarding this clone: Antigen unknown.

Germline lookup yields CDR1 SGHRS and CDR2 YFSETQ. The CDR3 sequence is 13 residues long. Nominally healthy donors provided the samples, though records likely missed some immune exposures. The chain recombines TRBV5-1 with TRBJ2-5; 9 nucleotides line up with TRBD1. Judging by the DNA end, TRBJ2-7 fits better; the J call may be wrong. The receptor was derived from a woman in her thirties or forties in good health and CMV-seropositive. Sequences were obtained from PBMCs. The CDR3 DNA reads as TGCGCCAGCAGGCCGGGACAGGGCTACGAGCAGTACTTC. It yields the protein CASRPGQGYEQYF.